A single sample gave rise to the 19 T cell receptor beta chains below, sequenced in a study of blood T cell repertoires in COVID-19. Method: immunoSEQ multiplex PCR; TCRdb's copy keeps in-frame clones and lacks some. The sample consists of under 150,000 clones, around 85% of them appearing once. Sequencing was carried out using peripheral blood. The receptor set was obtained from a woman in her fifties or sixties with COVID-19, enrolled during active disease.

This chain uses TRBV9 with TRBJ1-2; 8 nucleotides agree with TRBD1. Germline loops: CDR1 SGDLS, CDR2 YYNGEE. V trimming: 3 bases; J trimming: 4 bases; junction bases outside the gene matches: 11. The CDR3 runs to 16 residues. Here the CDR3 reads CASSADLRGRLYGYTF. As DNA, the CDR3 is TGTGCCAGCAGCGCGGACCTCAGGGGGCGTCTCTATGGCTACACCTTC.

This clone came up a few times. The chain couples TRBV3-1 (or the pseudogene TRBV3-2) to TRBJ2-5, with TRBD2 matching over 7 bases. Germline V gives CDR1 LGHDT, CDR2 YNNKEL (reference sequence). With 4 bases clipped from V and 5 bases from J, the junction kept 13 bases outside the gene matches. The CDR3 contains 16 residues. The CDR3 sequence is CASSPPGRLAGETQYF. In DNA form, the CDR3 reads TGTGCCAGCAGCCCGCCGGGGCGACTAGCCGGGGAGACCCAGTACTTC.

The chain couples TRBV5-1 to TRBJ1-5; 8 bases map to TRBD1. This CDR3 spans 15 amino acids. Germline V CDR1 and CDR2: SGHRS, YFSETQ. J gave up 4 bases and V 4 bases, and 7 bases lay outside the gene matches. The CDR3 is CASSAGQGGNQPQHF. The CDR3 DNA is TGCGCCAGCAGCGCTGGACAGGGAGGGAATCAGCCCCAGCATTTT.

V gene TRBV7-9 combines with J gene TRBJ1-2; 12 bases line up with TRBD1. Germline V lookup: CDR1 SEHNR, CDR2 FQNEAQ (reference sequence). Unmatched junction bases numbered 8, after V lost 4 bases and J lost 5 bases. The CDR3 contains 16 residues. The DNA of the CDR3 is TGTGCCAGCAGCTCCACGGGACAGGGGGCGAGGTATGGCTACACCTTC. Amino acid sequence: CASSSTGQGARYGYTF.

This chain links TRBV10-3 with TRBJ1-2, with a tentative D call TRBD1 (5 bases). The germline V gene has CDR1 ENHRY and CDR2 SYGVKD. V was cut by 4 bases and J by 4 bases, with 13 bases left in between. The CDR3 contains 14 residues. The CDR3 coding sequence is TGTGCCATCAGTGTCTTGGGGGAGGGCTATGGCTACACCTTC. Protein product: CAISVLGEGYGYTF.

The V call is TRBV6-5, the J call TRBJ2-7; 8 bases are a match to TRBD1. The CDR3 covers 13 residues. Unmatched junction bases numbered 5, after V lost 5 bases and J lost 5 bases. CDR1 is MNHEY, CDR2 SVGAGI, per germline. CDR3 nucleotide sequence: TGTGCCAGCAGTCTGGACAGGGCGGACGAGCAGTACTTC. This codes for CASSLDRADEQYF.

The CDR3 region has the DNA TGTGCCAGCTCAGGACAGGGCAGCAATAGCAATCAGCCCCAGCATTTT. It specifies CASSGQGSNSNQPQHF. This chain connects TRBV19 to TRBJ1-5; 8 positions match TRBD1. J was trimmed by 0 bases and V by 9 bases; bases with no gene match: 10. CDR3 size: 16 residues. Germline CDR1 is LNHDA and CDR2 is SQIVND (reference sequence). The full variable domain, in which reference TRBV19 and TRBJ1-5 provide the parts outside the CDR3, is DGGITQSPKYLFRKEGQNVTLSCEQNLNHDAMYWYRQDPGQGLRLIYYSQIVNDFQKGDIAEGYSVSREKKESFPLTVTSAQKNPTAFYLCASSGQGSNSNQPQHFGDGTRLSIL.

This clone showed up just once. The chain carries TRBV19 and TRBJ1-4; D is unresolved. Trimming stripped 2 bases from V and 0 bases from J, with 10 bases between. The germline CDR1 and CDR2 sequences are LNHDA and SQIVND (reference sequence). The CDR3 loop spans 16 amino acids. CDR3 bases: TGTGCCAGTAGTATATCCCGGCGGTCAACTAATGAAAAACTGTTTTTT. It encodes CASSISRRSTNEKLFF.

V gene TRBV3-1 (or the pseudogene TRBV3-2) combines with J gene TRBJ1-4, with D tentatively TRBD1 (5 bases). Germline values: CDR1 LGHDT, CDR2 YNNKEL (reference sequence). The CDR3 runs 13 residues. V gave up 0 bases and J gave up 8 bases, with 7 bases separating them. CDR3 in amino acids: CASSQEGGEKLFF. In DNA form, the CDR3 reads TGTGCCAGCAGCCAAGAGGGGGGAGAAAAACTGTTTTTT.

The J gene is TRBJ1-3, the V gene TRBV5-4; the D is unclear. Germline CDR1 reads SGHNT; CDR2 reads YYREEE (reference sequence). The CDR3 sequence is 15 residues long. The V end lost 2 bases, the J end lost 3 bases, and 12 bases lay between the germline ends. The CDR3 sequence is CASSFPGKSGNTIYF. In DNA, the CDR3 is TGTGCCAGCAGCTTTCCGGGGAAGAGTGGAAACACCATATATTTT.

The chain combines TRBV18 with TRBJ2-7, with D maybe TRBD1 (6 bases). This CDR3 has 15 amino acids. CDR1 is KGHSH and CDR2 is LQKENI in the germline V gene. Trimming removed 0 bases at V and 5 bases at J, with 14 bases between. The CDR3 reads CASSPPTEDRHEQYF. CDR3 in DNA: TGTGCCAGCTCACCACCGACGGAGGACAGACACGAGCAGTACTTC.

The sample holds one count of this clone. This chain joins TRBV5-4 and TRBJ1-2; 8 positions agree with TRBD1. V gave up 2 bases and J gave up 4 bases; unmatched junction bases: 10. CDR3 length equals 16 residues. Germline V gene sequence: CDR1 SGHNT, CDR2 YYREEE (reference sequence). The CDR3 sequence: CASSLNRGWSGYGYTF. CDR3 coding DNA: TGTGCCAGCAGCTTAAACAGGGGGTGGTCAGGCTATGGCTACACCTTC.

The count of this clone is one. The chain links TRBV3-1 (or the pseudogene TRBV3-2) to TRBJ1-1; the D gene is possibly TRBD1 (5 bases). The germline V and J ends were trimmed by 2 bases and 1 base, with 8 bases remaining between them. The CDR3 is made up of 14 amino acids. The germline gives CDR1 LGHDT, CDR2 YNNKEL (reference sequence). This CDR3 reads CASSQSTGNTEAFF. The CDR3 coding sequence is TGTGCCAGCAGCCAAAGTACAGGGAACACTGAAGCTTTCTTT.

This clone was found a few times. CDR3: CAWSVQGNIQYF. CDR3 DNA sequence: TGTGCCTGGAGTGTACAGGGGAACATTCAGTACTTC. The chain uses TRBV30 and TRBJ2-4; 7 bases are shared with TRBD1. The V gene's germline CDR1 is GTSNPN and CDR2 SVGIG (reference sequence). The V gene end was trimmed by 0 bases and the J gene end by 7 bases; junction bases not matched to a gene: 0. The CDR3 consists of 12 residues.

The CDR3 sequence is CASSLIRQETQYF. CDR3 nucleotide sequence: TGTGCCTCTAGCTTGATCAGGCAAGAGACCCAGTACTTC. V and J are TRBV7-6 and TRBJ2-5; a weak D match, TRBD2 (5 bases). CDR1 SGHVS and CDR2 FNYEAQ come from the germline V gene. The CDR3 length is 13 residues. Trimming pared 11 bases from V and 2 bases from J, leaving 15 bases between.

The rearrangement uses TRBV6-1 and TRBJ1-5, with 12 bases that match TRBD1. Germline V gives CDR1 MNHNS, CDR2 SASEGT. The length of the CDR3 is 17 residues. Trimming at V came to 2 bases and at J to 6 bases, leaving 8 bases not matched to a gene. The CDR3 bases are TGTGCCAGCAGTGAATTAGGGACAGGGGGCTTTTTTCAGCCCCAGCATTTT. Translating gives CASSELGTGGFFQPQHF.

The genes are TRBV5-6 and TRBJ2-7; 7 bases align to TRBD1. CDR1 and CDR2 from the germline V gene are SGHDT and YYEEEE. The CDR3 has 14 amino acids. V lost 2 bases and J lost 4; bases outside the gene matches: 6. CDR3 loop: CASSFIDRVYEQYF. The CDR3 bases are TGTGCCAGCAGCTTCATAGACAGGGTTTACGAGCAGTACTTC.

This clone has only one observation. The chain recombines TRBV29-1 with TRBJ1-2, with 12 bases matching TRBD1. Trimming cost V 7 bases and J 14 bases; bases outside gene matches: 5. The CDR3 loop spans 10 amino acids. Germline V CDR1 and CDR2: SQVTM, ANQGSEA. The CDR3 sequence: CSEGQGALTF. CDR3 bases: TGCAGCGAGGGACAGGGGGCCCTAACCTTC.

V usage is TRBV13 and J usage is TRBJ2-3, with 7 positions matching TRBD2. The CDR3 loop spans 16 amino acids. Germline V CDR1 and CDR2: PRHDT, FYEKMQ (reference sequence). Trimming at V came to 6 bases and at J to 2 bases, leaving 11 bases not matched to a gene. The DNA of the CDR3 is TGTGCCAGCAGTTTCCCGACTAGCCGATCCACAGATACGCAGTATTTT. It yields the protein CASSFPTSRSTDTQYF.